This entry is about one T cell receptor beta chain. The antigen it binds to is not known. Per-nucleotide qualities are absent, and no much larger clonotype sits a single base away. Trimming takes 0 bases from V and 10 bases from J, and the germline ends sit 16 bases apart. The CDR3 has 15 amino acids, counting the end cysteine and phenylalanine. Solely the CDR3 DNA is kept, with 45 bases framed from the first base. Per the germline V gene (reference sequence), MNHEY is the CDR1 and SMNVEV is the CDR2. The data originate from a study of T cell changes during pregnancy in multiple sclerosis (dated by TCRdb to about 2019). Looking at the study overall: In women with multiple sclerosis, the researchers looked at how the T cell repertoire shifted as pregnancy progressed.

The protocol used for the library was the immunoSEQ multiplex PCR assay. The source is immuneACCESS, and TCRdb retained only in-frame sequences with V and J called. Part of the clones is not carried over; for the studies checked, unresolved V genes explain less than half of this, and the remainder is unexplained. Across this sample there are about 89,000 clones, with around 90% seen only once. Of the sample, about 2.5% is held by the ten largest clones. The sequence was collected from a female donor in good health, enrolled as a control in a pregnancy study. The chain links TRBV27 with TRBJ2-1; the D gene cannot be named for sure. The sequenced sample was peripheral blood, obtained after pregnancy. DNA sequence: TGTGCCAGCAGTTTATCACTCCTTAACGCGGAGGAGCAGTTCTTC. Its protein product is CASSLSLLNAEEQFF.